Listed here are 9 T cell receptor beta chains from one sample, sequenced in a study of T cell repertoires in cytomegalovirus infection. These receptors lack a known antigen. TCRdb analysed the reads with MiXCR anew, one entry per CDR3 protein. The table lists 200,000 to 250,000 distinct CDR3 sequences, less than 50% of them singletons, with around 60% in the top ten. Sequenced here: CD8+ T cells from cultured PBMCs, sampled from culture after CMV antigen stimulation. Source of these receptors: a human donor in good health (CMV status not recorded). Some clones in this sample may be carry-over from other donors' samples.

CDR3 in amino acids: CASSLGLGREAFF. DNA for the CDR3: TGTGCCAGCAGCTTGGGACTTGGGAGGGAAGCTTTCTTT. This rearrangement joins TRBV7-6 to TRBJ1-1, with D possibly TRBD1 on 5 matching bases. Germline CDR1 and CDR2: SGHVS and FNYEAQ. The V end lost 3 bases, the J end lost 8 bases, and 13 bases lay between the germline ends. This CDR3 comprises 13 residues.

The chain recombines TRBV25-1 with TRBJ1-6; 7 bases match TRBD1. This CDR3 has 14 residues. Germline CDR1 reads MGHDK; CDR2 reads SYGVNS. Germline trimming cut 4 bases from V and 14 bases from J; bases unmatched to any gene: 11. CDR3 coding DNA: TGTGCCAGCAGTGGAGACAGGGCCCCGGGTTCCCTCCACTTT. Amino acid sequence: CASSGDRAPGSLHF.

The chain uses TRBV27 and TRBJ2-3; D perhaps matches TRBD2 (5 bases). V was shortened by 5 bases and J by 0 bases, with 9 bases between the two germline ends. Germline V lookup: CDR1 MNHEY, CDR2 SMNVEV (reference sequence). CDR3 length equals 14 residues. CDR3 nucleotides: TGTGCCAGCAGTCTGGACTTAAGCACAGATACGCAGTATTTT. Translated: CASSLDLSTDTQYF.

The chain links TRBV6-1 to TRBJ2-1; D gene ambiguous. In germline, CDR1 is MNHNS, CDR2 SASEGT. CDR3 length: 14 amino acids. The V end was cut by 5 bases, the J end by 0 bases, with 8 bases between. The CDR3 reads CASSQFDSYNEQFF. In nucleotides, the CDR3 is TGTGCCAGCAGTCAATTTGACTCCTACAATGAGCAGTTCTTC.

This chain joins TRBV4-1 and TRBJ1-2; 9 positions agree with TRBD1. With V trimmed by 3 bases and J by 4 bases, 6 bases remained unmatched. Germline V gives CDR1 MGHRA, CDR2 YSYEKL. This CDR3 contains 15 residues. The CDR3 sequence: CASSQEDRGSYGYTF. As DNA, the CDR3 is TGCGCCAGCAGCCAGGAGGACAGGGGTAGCTATGGCTACACCTTC.

This clonotype turned up a few times. V usage is TRBV13 and J usage is TRBJ2-4; D possibly corresponds to TRBD1 (6 bases). The length of the CDR3 is 16 residues. Germline assignment: CDR1 PRHDT and CDR2 FYEKMQ (reference sequence). V dropped 8 bases and J dropped 1 base, with 18 bases sitting between them. This chain's CDR3 is CASRTAQGMAKNIQYF. The DNA of the CDR3 is TGTGCCAGCCGAACCGCCCAGGGGATGGCCAAAAACATTCAGTACTTC. The full variable domain, in which reference TRBV13 and TRBJ2-4 provide the parts outside the CDR3, is AAGVIQSPRHLIKEKRETATLKCYPIPRHDTVYWYQQGPGQDPQFLISFYEKMQSDKGSIPDRFSAQQFSDYHSELNMSSLELGDSALYFCASRTAQGMAKNIQYFGAGTRLSVL.

This clonotype came up a few times. CDR3: CASSLPPRGLGGELFF. CDR3 in DNA: TGTGCCAGTAGTCTTCCCCCCAGGGGGCTGGGCGGGGAGCTGTTTTTT. The chain has TRBV19 and TRBJ2-2; TRBD1 aligns across 8 bases. The CDR3 has 16 amino acids. Trimming took 5 bases from V and 7 from J; bases not matched to a gene: 12. Germline V gives CDR1 LNHDA, CDR2 SQIVND (reference sequence).

The genes are TRBV20-1 and TRBJ2-1; possibly TRBD1 or TRBD2 for D (5 bases each). V lost 2 bases and J lost 0, with 20 bases in between. The CDR3 spans 18 residues. CDR1 is DFQATT and CDR2 is SNEGSKA in the germline V gene (reference sequence). Here the CDR3 reads CSARYYPGRPNSYNEQFF. CDR3 DNA sequence: TGCAGTGCTAGATACTATCCGGGACGACCGAACTCCTACAATGAGCAGTTCTTC.

The chain couples TRBV4-1 to TRBJ2-3, with 8 bases aligning to TRBD2. The junction had 5 bases not matched to a gene; V was cut back by 6 bases and J by 0 bases. CDR3 length: 15 residues. Looked up from germline, CDR1 is MGHRA and CDR2 is YSYEKL. CDR3 nucleotides: TGCGCCAGCAGACGACTAGCGAAGAGCACAGATACGCAGTATTTT. This translates into CASRRLAKSTDTQYF.